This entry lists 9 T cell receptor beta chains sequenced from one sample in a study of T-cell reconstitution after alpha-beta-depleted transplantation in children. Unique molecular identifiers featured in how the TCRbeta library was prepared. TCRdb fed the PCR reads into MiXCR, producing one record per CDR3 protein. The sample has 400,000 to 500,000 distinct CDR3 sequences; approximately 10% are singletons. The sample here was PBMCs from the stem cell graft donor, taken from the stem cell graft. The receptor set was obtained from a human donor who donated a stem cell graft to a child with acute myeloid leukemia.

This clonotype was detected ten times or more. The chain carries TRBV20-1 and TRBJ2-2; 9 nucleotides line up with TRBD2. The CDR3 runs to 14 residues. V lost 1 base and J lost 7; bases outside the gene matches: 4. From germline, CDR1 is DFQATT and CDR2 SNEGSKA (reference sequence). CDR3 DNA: TGCAGTGCTAGAGTAGCGGGGGCGGGCGGGGAGCTGTTTTTT. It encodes CSARVAGAGGELFF.

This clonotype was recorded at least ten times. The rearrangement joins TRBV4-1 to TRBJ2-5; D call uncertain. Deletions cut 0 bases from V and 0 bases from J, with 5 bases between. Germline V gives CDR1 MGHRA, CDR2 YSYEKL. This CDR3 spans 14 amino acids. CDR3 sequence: CASSQEPYQETQYF. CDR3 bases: TGCGCCAGCAGCCAAGAACCCTACCAAGAGACCCAGTACTTC.

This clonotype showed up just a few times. The CDR3: CASRSGQTSGELFF. The CDR3 nucleotides read TGTGCCAGCAGGTCGGGACAGACGTCCGGGGAGCTGTTTTTT. The chain links TRBV12-3 or TRBV12-4 to TRBJ2-2, with 7 bases aligning to TRBD1. V dropped 6 bases and J dropped 6; count of bases not matched to a gene: 7. CDR3 length: 14 amino acids.

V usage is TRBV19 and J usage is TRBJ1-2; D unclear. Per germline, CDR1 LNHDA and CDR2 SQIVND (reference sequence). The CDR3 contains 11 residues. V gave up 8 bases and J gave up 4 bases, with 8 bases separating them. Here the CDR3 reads CASFYVYGYTF. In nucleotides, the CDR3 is TGTGCCAGTTTCTACGTCTATGGCTACACCTTC.

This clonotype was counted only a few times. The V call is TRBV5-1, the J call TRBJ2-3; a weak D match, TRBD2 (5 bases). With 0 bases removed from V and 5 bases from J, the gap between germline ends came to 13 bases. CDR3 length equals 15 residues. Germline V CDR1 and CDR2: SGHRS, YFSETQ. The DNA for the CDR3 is TGCGCCAGCAGCTTGGTGCTAGGACTCGAAGATACGCAGTATTTT. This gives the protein CASSLVLGLEDTQYF. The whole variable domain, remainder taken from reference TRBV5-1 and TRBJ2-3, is KAGVTQTPRYLIKTRGQQVTLSCSPISGHRSVSWYQQTPGQGLQFLFEYFSETQRNKGNFPGRFSGRQFSNSRSEMNVSTLELGDSALYLCASSLVLGLEDTQYFGPGTRLTVL.

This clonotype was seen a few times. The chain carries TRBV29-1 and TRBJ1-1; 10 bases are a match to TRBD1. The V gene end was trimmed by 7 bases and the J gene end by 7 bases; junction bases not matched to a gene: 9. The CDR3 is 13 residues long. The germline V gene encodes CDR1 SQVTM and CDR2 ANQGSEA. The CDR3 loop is CSGRQGASNEAFF. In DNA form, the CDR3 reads TGCAGCGGACGACAGGGGGCGTCAAATGAAGCTTTCTTT.

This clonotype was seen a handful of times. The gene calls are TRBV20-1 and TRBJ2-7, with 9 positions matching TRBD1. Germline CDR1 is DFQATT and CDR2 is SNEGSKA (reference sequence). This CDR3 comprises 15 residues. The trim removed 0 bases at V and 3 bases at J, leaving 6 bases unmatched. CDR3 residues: CSARDQGQGNYEQYV. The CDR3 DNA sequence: TGCAGTGCTAGAGATCAAGGACAGGGGAACTACGAGCAGTACGTC.

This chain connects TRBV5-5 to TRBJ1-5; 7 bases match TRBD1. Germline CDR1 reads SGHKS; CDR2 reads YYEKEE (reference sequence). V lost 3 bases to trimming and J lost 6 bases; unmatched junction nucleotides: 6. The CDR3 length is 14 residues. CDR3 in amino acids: CASSSGTASQPQHF. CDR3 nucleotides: TGTGCCAGCAGCTCGGGGACAGCCAGTCAGCCCCAGCATTTT.

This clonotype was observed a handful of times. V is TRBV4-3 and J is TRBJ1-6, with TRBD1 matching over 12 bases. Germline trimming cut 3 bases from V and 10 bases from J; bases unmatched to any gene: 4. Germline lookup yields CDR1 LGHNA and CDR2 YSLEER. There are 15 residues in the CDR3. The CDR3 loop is CASSQGQGARSPLHF. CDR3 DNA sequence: TGCGCCAGCAGCCAGGGACAGGGGGCGCGGTCACCCCTCCACTTT.